A single T cell receptor beta chain is shown here with its context. Per the germline V gene, CDR1 is SGHRS and CDR2 is YFSETQ. The CDR3 is 15 residues long. V lost 9 bases and J 2 bases, leaving 18 bases between the germline ends. These data are taken from a study of shared clonotypes between healthy human individuals. Only in-frame clones appear in the TCRdb table, and some are missing; sequencing was by immunoSEQ multiplex PCR. This sample has 600,000 to 700,000 clones, with about three quarters found just once. V and J are TRBV5-1 and TRBJ2-1, with D possibly being TRBD2 (5 bases). Specimen: memory CD4+ T cells sorted from blood. Subset described: CD45RA-negative fraction. This receptor was obtained from a woman aged 25 to 39 in good health. CDR3 in DNA: TGCGCCACCGGATTTGGGCTAGCCACCTACAATGAGCAGTTCTTC. Translation gives CATGFGLATYNEQFF.